Sequencing of this T cell receptor beta chain was carried out in a study of T cell repertoires in cytomegalovirus infection. This clonotype was counted ten times or more. CDR1 is SGHRS and CDR2 is YFSETQ in the germline V gene. V lost 6 bases and J 4 bases, leaving 17 bases between the germline ends. The CDR3 is 14 residues long. TCRdb reanalysed the reads using MiXCR and keeps one entry per CDR3 protein. Among about 460,000 distinct CDR3 sequences, 11% were seen once, and the ten largest hold approximately 10%. The sample taken for sequencing was PBMCs. The V and J genes are TRBV5-1 and TRBJ2-7, with a tentative D call TRBD2 (5 bases). The clonotype originates from a human donor in good health (CMV status not recorded). Some clones in this sample may be carry-over from other donors' samples. Here the CDR3 DNA reads TGCGCCAGCACCTACGCGGCGGGTGGATACGAGCAGTACTTC. It yields the protein CASTYAAGGYEQYF.